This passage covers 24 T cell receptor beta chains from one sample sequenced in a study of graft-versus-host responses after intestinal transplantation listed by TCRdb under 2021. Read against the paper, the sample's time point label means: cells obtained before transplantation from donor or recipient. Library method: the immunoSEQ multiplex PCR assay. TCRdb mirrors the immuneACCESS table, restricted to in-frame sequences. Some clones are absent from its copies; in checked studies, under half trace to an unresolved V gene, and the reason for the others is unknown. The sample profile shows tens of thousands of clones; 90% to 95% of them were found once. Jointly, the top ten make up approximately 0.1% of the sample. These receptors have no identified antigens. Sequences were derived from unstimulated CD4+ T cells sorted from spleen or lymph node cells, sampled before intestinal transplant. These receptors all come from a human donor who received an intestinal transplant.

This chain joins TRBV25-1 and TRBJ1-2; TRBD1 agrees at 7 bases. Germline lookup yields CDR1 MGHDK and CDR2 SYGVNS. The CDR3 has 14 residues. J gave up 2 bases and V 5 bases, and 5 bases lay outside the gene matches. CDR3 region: CASSKTQGNYGYTF. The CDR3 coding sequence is TGTGCCAGCAGTAAAACACAGGGGAACTATGGCTACACCTTC.

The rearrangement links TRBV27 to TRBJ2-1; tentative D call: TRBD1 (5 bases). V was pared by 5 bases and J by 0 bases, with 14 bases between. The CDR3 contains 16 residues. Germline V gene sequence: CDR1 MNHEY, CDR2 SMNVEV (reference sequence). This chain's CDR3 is CASSLLQGSSYNEQFF. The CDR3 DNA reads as TGTGCCAGCAGTCTGCTTCAGGGAAGCTCCTACAATGAGCAGTTCTTC.

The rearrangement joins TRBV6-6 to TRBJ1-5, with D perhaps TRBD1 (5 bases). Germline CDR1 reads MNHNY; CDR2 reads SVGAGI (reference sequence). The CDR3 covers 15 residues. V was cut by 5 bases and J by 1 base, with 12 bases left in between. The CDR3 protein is CASSDPGLSNQPQHF. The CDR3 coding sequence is TGTGCCAGCAGTGACCCAGGGTTGAGCAATCAGCCCCAGCATTTT.

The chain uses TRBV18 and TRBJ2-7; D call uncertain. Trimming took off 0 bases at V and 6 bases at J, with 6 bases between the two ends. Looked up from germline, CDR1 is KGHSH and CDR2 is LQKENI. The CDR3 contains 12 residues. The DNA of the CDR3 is TGTGCCAGCTCACCACCGTCGGGCGAGCAGTACTTC. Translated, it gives CASSPPSGEQYF.

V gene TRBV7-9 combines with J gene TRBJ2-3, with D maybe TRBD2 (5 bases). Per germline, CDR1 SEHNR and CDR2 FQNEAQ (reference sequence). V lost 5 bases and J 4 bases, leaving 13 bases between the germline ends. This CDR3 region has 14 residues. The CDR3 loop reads CASSPRTRADTQYF. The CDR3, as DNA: TGTGCCAGCAGCCCCAGGACGCGGGCAGATACGCAGTATTTT.

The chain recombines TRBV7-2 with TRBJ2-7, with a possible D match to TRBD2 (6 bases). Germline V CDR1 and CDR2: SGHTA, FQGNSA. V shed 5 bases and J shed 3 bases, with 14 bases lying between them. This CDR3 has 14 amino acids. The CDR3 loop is CASSPAGQNYEQYF. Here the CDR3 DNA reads TGTGCCAGCAGCCCCGCGGGGCAGAACTACGAGCAGTACTTC.

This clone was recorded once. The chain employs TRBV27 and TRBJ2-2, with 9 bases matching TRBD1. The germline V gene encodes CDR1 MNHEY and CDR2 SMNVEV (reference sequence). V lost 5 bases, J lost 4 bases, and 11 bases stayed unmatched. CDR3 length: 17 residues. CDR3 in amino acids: CASSLRPATGGTGELFF. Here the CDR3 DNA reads TGTGCCAGCAGTCTCAGGCCCGCGACAGGGGGCACCGGGGAGCTGTTTTTT.

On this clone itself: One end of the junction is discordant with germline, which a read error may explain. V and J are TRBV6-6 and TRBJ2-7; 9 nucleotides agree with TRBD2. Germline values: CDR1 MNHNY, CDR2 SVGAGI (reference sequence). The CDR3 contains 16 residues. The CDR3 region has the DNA TGTGCCAGCAGTTACTCGATCCTAGCGGGGTCCTACGGGCAGTACTTC. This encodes CASSYSILAGSYGQYF.

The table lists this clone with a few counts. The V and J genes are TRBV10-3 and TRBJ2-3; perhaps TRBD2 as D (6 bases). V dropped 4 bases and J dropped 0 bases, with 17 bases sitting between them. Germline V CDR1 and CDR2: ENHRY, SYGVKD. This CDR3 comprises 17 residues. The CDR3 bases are TGTGCCATCAGTGGCGCTCCGGGGGTTTCTAGCACAGATACGCAGTATTTT. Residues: CAISGAPGVSSTDTQYF.

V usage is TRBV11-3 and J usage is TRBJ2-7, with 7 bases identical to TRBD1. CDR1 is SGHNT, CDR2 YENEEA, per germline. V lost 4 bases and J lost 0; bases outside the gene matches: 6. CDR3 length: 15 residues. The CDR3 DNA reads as TGTGCCAGCAGCTCCGGGACAGCGGTCTCCTACGAGCAGTACTTC. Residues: CASSSGTAVSYEQYF. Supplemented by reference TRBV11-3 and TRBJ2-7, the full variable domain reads EAGVVQSPRYKIIEKKQPVAFWCNPISGHNTLYWYLQNLGQGPELLIRYENEEAVDDSQLPKDRFSAERLKGVDSTLKIQPAELGDSAVYLCASSSGTAVSYEQYFGPGTRLTVT.

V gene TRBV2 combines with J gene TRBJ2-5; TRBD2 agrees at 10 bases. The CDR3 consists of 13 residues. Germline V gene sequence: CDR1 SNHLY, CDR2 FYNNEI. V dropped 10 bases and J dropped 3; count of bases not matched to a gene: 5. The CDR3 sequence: CATSGGAEETQYF. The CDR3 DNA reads TGTGCCACAAGCGGGGGGGCCGAAGAGACCCAGTACTTC.

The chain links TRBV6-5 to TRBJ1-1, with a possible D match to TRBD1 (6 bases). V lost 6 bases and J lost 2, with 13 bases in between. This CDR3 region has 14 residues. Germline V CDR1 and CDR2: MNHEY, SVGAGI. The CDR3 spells CASRRQALNTEAFF. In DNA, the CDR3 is TGTGCCAGCAGACGACAGGCGTTAAACACTGAAGCTTTCTTT.

The DNA for the CDR3 is TGTGCCAGCAGCGCAGGTCTTTTTGCCGGTGAGCAGTTCTTC. This encodes CASSAGLFAGEQFF. The chain recombines TRBV9 with TRBJ2-1; D gene uncertain. Germline lookup yields CDR1 SGDLS and CDR2 YYNGEE. The CDR3 is 14 amino acids. V shed 3 bases and J shed 9 bases, with 16 bases lying between them.

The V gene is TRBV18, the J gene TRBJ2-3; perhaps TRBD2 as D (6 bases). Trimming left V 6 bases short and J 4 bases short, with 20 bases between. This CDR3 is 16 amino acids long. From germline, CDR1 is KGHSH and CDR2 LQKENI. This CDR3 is CASSLQAGGTSDTQYF. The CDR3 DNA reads TGTGCCAGCTCCCTTCAGGCAGGCGGGACTTCAGATACGCAGTATTTT.

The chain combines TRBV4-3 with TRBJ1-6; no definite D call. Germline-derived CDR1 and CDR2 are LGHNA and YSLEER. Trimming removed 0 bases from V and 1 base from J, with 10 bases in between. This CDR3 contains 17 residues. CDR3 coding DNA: TGCGCCAGCAGCCAAGAGCGGGGAGGGTCCTATAATTCACCCCTCCACTTT. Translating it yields CASSQERGGSYNSPLHF.

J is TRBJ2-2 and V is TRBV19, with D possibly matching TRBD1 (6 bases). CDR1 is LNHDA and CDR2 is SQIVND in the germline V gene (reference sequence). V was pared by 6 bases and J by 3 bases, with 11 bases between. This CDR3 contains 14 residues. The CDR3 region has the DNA TGTGCCAGTAGCACAGGGTATCACACCGGGGAGCTGTTTTTT. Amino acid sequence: CASSTGYHTGELFF.

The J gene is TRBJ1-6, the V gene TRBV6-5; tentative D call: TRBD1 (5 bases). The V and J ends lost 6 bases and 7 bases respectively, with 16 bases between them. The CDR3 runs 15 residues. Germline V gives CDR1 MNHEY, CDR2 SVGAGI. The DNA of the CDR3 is TGTGCCAGCAGGATCTTTACCGGGGGGAATTCACCCCTCCACTTT. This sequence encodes CASRIFTGGNSPLHF.

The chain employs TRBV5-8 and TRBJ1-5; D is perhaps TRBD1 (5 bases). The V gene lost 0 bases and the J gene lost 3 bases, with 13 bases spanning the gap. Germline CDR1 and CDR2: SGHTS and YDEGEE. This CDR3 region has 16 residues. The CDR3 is CASSLEGRQFNQPQHF. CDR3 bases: TGTGCCAGCAGCTTGGAGGGAAGACAGTTCAATCAGCCCCAGCATTTT.

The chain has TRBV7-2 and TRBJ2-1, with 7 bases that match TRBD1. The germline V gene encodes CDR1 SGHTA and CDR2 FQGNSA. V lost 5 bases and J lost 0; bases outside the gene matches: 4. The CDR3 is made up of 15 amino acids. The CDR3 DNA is TGTGCCAGCAGCCGGCGACAGGGCTCCTACAATGAGCAGTTCTTC. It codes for CASSRRQGSYNEQFF.

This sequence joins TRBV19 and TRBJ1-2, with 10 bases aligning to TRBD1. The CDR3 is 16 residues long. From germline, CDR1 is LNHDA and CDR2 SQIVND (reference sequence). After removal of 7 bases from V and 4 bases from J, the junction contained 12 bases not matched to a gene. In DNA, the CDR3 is TGTGCCAGTAAACGGGACAGGGGCGCCCTTGGCTATGGCTACACCTTC. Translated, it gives CASKRDRGALGYGYTF.

CDR3 sequence (DNA): TGCGCCAGCAGCTTGGCACCGGGACAGGGCTACGAGCAGTACTTC. Its translation is CASSLAPGQGYEQYF. V and J are TRBV5-1 and TRBJ2-7; TRBD1 aligns across 9 bases. Trimming removed 0 bases from V and 3 bases from J; junction bases left unmatched: 4. The CDR3 consists of 15 residues. Germline CDR1 SGHRS, CDR2 YFSETQ.

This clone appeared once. The chain's CDR3 is CASSLAGSRGYTF. The CDR3, as DNA: TGTGCCAGCAGCTTAGCGGGCAGTCGGGGCTACACCTTC. The chain recombines TRBV7-9 with TRBJ1-2; no definite D call. Deletions cut 0 bases from V and 8 bases from J, with 10 bases between. Looked up from germline, CDR1 is SEHNR and CDR2 is FQNEAQ (reference sequence). There are 13 residues in the CDR3.

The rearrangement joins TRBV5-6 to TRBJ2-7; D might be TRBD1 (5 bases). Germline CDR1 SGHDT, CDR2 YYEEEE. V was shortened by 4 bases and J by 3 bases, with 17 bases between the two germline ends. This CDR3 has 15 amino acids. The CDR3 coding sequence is TGTGCCAGCAGCCCGCCGGTGTCAGGACACTACGAGCAGTACTTC. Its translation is CASSPPVSGHYEQYF.

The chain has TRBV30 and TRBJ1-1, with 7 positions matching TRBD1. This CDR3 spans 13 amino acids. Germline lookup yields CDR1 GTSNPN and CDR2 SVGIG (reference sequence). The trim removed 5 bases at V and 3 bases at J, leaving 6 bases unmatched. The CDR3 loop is CAWRSDRDTEAFF. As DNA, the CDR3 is TGTGCCTGGCGGTCCGACAGGGACACTGAAGCTTTCTTT.